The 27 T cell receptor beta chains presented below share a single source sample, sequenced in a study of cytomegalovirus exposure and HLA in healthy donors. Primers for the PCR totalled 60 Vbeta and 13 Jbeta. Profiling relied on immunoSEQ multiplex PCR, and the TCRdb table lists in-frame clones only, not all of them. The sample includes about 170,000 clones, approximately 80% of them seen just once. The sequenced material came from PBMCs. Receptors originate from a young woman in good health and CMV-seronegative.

CDR3 sequence reads: CASSPNPSGYKETQYF. The CDR3 DNA follows: TGTGCCAGCAGTCCCAACCCCAGCGGATATAAAGAGACCCAGTACTTC. V and J are TRBV27 and TRBJ2-5, with a possible D match to TRBD2 (5 bases). Germline-derived CDR1 and CDR2 are MNHEY and SMNVEV (reference sequence). The V end was cut by 5 bases, the J end by 3 bases, with 19 bases between. The CDR3 consists of 16 residues.

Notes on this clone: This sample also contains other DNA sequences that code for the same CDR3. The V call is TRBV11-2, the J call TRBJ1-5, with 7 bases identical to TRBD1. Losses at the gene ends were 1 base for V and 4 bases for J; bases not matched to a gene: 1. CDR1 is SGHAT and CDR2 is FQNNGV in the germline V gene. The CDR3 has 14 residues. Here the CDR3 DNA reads TGTGCCAGCAGCTTAGGACAGGGAAATCAGCCCCAGCATTTT. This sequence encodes CASSLGQGNQPQHF.

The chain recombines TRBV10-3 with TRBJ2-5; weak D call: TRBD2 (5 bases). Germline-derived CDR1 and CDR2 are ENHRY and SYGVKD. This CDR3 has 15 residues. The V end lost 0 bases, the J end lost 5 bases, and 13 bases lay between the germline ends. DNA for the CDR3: TGTGCCATCAGTGAGTCGATCGTCGGGAAGGAGACCCAGTACTTC. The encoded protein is CAISESIVGKETQYF.

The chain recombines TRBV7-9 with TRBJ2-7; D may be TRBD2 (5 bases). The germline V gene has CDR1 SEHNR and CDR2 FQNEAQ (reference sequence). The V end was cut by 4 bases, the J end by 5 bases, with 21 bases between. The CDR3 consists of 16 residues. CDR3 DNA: TGTGCCAGCAGCTCGGGGATTATTGGTCTCGGCGACGAGCAGTACTTC. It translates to CASSSGIIGLGDEQYF. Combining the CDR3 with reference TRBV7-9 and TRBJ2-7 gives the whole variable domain DTGVSQNPRHKITKRGQNVTFRCDPISEHNRLYWYRQTLGQGPEFLTYFQNEAQLEKSRLLSDRFSAERPKGSFSTLEIQRTEQGDSAMYLCASSSGIIGLGDEQYFGPGTRLTVT.

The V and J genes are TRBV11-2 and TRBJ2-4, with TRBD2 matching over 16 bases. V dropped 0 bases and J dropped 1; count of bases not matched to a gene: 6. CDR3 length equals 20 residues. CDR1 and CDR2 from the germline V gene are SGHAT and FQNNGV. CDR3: CASSLEGTSGRAYAKNIQYF. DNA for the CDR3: TGTGCCAGCAGCTTAGAAGGGACTAGCGGGAGGGCCTACGCCAAAAACATTCAGTACTTC.

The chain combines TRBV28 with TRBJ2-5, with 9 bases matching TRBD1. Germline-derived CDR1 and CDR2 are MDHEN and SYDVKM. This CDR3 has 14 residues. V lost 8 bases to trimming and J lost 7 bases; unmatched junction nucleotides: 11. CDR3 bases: TGTGCCAGCGATCCGGGACAGGGTGAGGGGACCCAGTACTTC. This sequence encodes CASDPGQGEGTQYF.

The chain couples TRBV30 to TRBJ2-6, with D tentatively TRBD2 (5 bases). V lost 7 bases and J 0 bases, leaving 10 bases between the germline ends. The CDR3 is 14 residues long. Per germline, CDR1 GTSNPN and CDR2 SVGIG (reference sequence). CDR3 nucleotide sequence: TGTGCCTTCGGACGGGACTCTGGGGCCAACGTCCTGACTTTC. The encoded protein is CAFGRDSGANVLTF. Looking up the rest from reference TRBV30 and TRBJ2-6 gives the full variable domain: SQTIHQWPATLVQPVGSPLSLECTVEGTSNPNLYWYRQAAGRGLQLLFYSVGIGQISSEVPQNLSASRPQDRQFILSSKKLLLSDSGFYLCAFGRDSGANVLTFGAGSRLTVL.

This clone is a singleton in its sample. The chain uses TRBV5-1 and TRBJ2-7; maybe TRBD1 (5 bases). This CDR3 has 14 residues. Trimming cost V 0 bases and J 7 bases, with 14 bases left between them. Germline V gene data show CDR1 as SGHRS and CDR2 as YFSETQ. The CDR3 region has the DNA TGCGCCAGCAGCTTGGAACAGGCAGCTTGGGAGCAGTACTTC. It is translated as CASSLEQAAWEQYF.

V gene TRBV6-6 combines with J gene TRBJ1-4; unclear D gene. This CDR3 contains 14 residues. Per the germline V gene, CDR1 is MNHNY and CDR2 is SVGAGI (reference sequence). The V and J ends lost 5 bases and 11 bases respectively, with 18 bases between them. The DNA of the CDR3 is TGTGCCAGCAGTGCAGCTGACCGGGGTCTTAAACTGTTTTTT. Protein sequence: CASSAADRGLKLFF.

CDR3 in amino acids: CASSLTLASADTQYF. The CDR3 DNA follows: TGTGCCAGCAGCCTTACCTTGGCTAGCGCAGATACGCAGTATTTT. The rearrangement uses TRBV9 and TRBJ2-3; D possibly corresponds to TRBD2 (6 bases). The CDR3 loop spans 15 amino acids. CDR1 and CDR2 (germline): SGDLS, YYNGEE. The ends were cut back, 4 bases at V and 4 bases at J, with 16 bases in the middle.

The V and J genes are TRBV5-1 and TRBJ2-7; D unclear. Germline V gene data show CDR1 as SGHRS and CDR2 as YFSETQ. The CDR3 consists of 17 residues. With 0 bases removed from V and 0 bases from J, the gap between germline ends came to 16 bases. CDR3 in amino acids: CASSLGGGISDSYEQYF. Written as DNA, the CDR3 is TGCGCCAGCAGCTTGGGAGGCGGCATATCAGACTCCTACGAGCAGTACTTC.

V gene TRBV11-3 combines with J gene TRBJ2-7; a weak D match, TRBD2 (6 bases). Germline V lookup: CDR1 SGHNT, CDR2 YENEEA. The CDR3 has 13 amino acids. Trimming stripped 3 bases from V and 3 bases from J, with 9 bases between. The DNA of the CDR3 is TGTGCCAGCAGCTTGGAGGGCTACTACGAGCAGTACTTC. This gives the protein CASSLEGYYEQYF. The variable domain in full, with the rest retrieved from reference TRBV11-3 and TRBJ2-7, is EAGVVQSPRYKIIEKKQPVAFWCNPISGHNTLYWYLQNLGQGPELLIRYENEEAVDDSQLPKDRFSAERLKGVDSTLKIQPAELGDSAVYLCASSLEGYYEQYFGPGTRLTVT.

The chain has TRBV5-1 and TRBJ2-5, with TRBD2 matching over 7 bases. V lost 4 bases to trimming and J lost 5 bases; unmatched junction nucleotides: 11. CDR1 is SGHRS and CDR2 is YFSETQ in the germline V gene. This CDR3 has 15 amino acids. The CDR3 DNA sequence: TGCGCCAGCAGCGGGGGGGACGGAGGGCAGGAGACCCAGTACTTC. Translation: CASSGGDGGQETQYF.

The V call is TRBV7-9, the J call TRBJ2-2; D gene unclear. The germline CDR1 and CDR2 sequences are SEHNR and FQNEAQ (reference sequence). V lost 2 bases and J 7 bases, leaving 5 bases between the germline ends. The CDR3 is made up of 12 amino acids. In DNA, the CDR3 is TGTGCCAGCAGCTTATCGGTCGGGGAGCTGTTTTTT. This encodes CASSLSVGELFF.

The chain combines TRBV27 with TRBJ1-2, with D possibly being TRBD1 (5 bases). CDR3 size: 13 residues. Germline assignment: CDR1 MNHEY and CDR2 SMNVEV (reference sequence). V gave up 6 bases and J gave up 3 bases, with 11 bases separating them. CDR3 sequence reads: CASRPTAYYGYTF. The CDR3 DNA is TGTGCCAGCAGACCGACAGCCTACTATGGCTACACCTTC.

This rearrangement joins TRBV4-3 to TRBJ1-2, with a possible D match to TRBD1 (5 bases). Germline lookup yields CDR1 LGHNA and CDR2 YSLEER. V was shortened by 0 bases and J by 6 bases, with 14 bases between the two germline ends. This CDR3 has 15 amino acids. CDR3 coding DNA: TGCGCCAGCAGCCAAGATAGGGGTAATGCCGATGGCTACACCTTC. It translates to CASSQDRGNADGYTF.

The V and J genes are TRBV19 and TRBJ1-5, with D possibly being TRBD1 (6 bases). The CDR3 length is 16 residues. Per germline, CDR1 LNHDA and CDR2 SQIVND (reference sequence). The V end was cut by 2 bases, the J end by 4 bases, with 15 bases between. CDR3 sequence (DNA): TGTGCCAGTAGTATACCGAAGGGCAGGGGAAATCAGCCCCAGCATTTT. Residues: CASSIPKGRGNQPQHF.

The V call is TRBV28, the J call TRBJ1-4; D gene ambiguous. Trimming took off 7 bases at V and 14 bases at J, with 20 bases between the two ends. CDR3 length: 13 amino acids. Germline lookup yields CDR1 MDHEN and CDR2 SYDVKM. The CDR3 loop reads CASTPAWVTRLFF. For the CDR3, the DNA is TGTGCCAGCACCCCCGCTTGGGTAACGCGGCTGTTTTTT.

The CDR3 spells CASSPREGRSNEQFF. As DNA, the CDR3 is TGTGCCAGCTCACCTCGGGAGGGCCGATCAAATGAGCAGTTCTTC. This sequence joins TRBV18 and TRBJ2-1; 8 nucleotides agree with TRBD2. Per the germline V gene, CDR1 is KGHSH and CDR2 is LQKENI. V shed 3 bases, J shed 7 bases, and the junction held 8 bases outside the gene matches. The CDR3 spans 15 residues. Full variable domain (rest looked up from reference TRBV18 and TRBJ2-1): NAGVMQNPRHLVRRRGQEARLRCSPMKGHSHVYWYRQLPEEGLKFMVYLQKENIIDESGMPKERFSAEFPKEGPSILRIQQVVRGDSAAYFCASSPREGRSNEQFFGPGTRLTVL.

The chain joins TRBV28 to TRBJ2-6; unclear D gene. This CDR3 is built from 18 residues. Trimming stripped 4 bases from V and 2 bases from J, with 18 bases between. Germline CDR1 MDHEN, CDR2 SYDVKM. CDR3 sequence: CASSSPAFRHPGANVLTF. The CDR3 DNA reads TGTGCCAGCAGTTCACCCGCATTCAGGCACCCTGGGGCCAACGTCCTGACTTTC.

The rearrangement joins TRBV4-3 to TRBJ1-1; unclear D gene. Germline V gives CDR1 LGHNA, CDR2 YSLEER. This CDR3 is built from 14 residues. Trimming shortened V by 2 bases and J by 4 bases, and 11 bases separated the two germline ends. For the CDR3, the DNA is TGCGCCAGCAGCCAAACCGCGGTGGCCACTGAAGCTTTCTTT. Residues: CASSQTAVATEAFF.

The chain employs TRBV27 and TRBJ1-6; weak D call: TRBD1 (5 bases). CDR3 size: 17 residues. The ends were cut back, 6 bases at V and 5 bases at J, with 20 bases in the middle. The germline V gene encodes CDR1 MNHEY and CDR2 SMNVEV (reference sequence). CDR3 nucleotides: TGTGCCAGCAGACCGATATCGATAGGGACTCATAATTCACCCCTCCACTTT. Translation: CASRPISIGTHNSPLHF.

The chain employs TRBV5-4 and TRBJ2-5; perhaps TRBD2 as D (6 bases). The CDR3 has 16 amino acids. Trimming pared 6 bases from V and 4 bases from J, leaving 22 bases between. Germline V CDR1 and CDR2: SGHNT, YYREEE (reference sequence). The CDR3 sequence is CASNLGGGGARETQYF. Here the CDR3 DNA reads TGTGCCAGCAACCTCGGGGGTGGCGGAGCAAGAGAGACCCAGTACTTC.

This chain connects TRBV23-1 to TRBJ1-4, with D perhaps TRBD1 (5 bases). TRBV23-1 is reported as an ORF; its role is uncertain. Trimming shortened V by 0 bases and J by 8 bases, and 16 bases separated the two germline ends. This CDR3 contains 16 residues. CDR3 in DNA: TGCGCCAGCAGTCAATCTAAGACAGCACCTGGAGAAAAACTGTTTTTT. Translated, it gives CASSQSKTAPGEKLFF.

The CDR3 loop is CASFRGTELYNEQFF. CDR3 bases: TGTGCCAGCTTCCGTGGGACAGAGCTTTACAATGAGCAGTTCTTC. The chain couples TRBV7-2 to TRBJ2-1; 7 bases line up with TRBD1. There are 15 residues in the CDR3. V dropped 8 bases and J dropped 4; count of bases not matched to a gene: 11. Per germline, CDR1 SGHTA and CDR2 FQGNSA.

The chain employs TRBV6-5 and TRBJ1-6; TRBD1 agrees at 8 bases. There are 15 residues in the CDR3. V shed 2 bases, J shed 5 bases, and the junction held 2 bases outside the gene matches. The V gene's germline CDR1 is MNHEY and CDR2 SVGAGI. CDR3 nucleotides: TGTGCCAGCAGTTACCAGGGACAGGATAATTCACCCCTCCACTTT. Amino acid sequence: CASSYQGQDNSPLHF.

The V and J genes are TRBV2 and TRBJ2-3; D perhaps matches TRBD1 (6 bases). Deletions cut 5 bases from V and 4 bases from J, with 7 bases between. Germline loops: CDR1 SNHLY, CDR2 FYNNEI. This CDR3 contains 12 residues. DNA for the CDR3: TGTGCCAGCAGTTCAGGGGCAGATACGCAGTATTTT. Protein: CASSSGADTQYF. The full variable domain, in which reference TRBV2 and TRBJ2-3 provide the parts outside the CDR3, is EPEVTQTPSHQVTQMGQEVILRCVPISNHLYFYWYRQILGQKVEFLVSFYNNEISEKSEIFDDQFSVERPDGSNFTLKIRSTKLEDSAMYFCASSSGADTQYFGPGTRLTVL.